These 20 T cell receptor beta chains were all obtained from the same sample, sequenced in a study of blood T cell repertoires in COVID-19. The table came from immunoSEQ multiplex PCR; TCRdb's copy has only in-frame clones and leaves some out. The sample has about 270,000 clones, roughly 90% seen once. Source material: peripheral blood. These receptors came from a man aged 50 or older with acute or convalescent COVID-19.

The chain couples TRBV30 to TRBJ1-2; TRBD1 is a possible D gene (5 bases). The V end lost 3 bases, the J end lost 4 bases, and 15 bases lay between the germline ends. Looked up from germline, CDR1 is GTSNPN and CDR2 is SVGIG (reference sequence). CDR3 size: 14 residues. The CDR3 is CAWRGDYGSYGYTF. The CDR3, as DNA: TGTGCCTGGAGGGGGGACTACGGAAGCTATGGCTACACCTTC.

This clone was detected only once. The chain combines TRBV7-3 with TRBJ1-2; 9 bases match TRBD1. After removal of 5 bases from V and 4 bases from J, the junction contained 8 bases not matched to a gene. Germline loops: CDR1 SGHTA, CDR2 FQGTGA. The CDR3 runs 15 residues. CDR3 sequence reads: CASSPGQGSLYGYTF. DNA for the CDR3: TGTGCCAGCAGCCCGGGACAGGGATCACTCTATGGCTACACCTTC.

V usage is TRBV2 and J usage is TRBJ1-1; D call uncertain. Trimming took off 6 bases at V and 1 base at J, with 9 bases between the two ends. The CDR3 spans 13 residues. Germline CDR1 is SNHLY and CDR2 is FYNNEI. The CDR3 DNA reads TGTGCCAGCAGCCCCCAGCGGAACACTGAAGCTTTCTTT. Protein sequence: CASSPQRNTEAFF.

This rearrangement joins TRBV9 to TRBJ1-4; 7 nucleotides align to TRBD1. CDR3 length equals 15 residues. V dropped 3 bases and J dropped 3; count of bases not matched to a gene: 5. Germline assignment: CDR1 SGDLS and CDR2 YYNGEE. This chain's CDR3 is CASSATGLPNEKLFF. The CDR3 DNA reads as TGTGCCAGCAGCGCGACAGGGCTCCCTAATGAAAAACTGTTTTTT. The full variable domain, completed using reference TRBV9 and TRBJ1-4, is DSGVTQTPKHLITATGQRVTLRCSPRSGDLSVYWYQQSLDQGLQFLIQYYNGEERAKGNILERFSAQQFPDLHSELNLSSLELGDSALYFCASSATGLPNEKLFFGSGTQLSVL.

About this clone: This sample also contains other DNA sequences that code for the same CDR3. This chain connects TRBV3-1 (or the pseudogene TRBV3-2) to TRBJ2-2, with 7 bases matching TRBD1. V shed 4 bases and J 3 bases; nucleotides not matched to a gene: 2. CDR1 and CDR2 (germline): LGHDT, YNNKEL (reference sequence). This CDR3 has 14 amino acids. CDR3 protein: CASSRTGDTGELFF. CDR3 nucleotide sequence: TGTGCCAGCAGCCGAACAGGGGACACCGGGGAGCTGTTTTTT.

The V call is TRBV6-5, the J call TRBJ1-1, with D uncertain. CDR1 MNHEY and CDR2 SVGAGI come from the germline V gene. CDR3 length: 14 residues. Trimming took 2 bases from V and 5 from J, leaving 12 bases between them. CDR3 sequence (DNA): TGTGCCAGCAGTTACGCAGCCCTGAGGACTGAAGCTTTCTTT. This sequence encodes CASSYAALRTEAFF.

This clone was seen once. This chain links TRBV3-1 (or the pseudogene TRBV3-2) with TRBJ2-2, with D possibly being TRBD1 (6 bases). The CDR3 covers 14 residues. Looked up from germline, CDR1 is LGHDT and CDR2 is YNNKEL (reference sequence). V was trimmed by 3 bases and J by 7 bases, leaving 12 bases between them. CDR3 DNA: TGTGCCAGCAGCCAGAGACAGGAGGTCGGGGAGCTGTTTTTT. This sequence encodes CASSQRQEVGELFF.

The V and J genes are TRBV7-9 and TRBJ2-2, with a weak D call TRBD1 (5 bases). Deletions cut 5 bases from V and 6 bases from J, with 19 bases between. CDR1 is SEHNR, CDR2 FQNEAQ, per germline (reference sequence). This CDR3 spans 16 amino acids. CDR3 region: CASSPIRAGLAGELFF. The DNA for the CDR3 is TGTGCCAGCAGCCCCATTCGGGCAGGGTTGGCCGGGGAGCTGTTTTTT.

The chain recombines TRBV11-2 with TRBJ2-7; tentative D call: TRBD2 (5 bases). The V gene lost 7 bases and the J gene lost 1 base, with 17 bases spanning the gap. This CDR3 spans 15 amino acids. Per germline, CDR1 SGHAT and CDR2 FQNNGV. The CDR3 nucleotides read TGTGCCAGCACCCACGGGGATACGGAATCCTACGAGCAGTACTTC. This encodes CASTHGDTESYEQYF.

The J gene is TRBJ2-7, the V gene TRBV12-3 or TRBV12-4, with 9 bases aligning to TRBD2. With V trimmed by 7 bases and J by 4 bases, 5 bases remained unmatched. The CDR3 spans 13 residues. CDR3 DNA sequence: TGTGCCAGCACCTCCAGCGGGGGGTACGAGCAGTACTTC. Translated, it gives CASTSSGGYEQYF.

This chain uses TRBV12-5 with TRBJ2-2, with TRBD1 as a possible D gene (6 bases). The V end lost 9 bases, the J end lost 5 bases, and 19 bases lay between the germline ends. The CDR3 length is 15 residues. Germline CDR1 LGHNT, CDR2 FRNRAP. The CDR3 DNA reads as TGTGCTAGGGGGAAGCCGCGAAGGGGGACCGGGGAGCTGTTTTTT. Translation gives CARGKPRRGTGELFF.

The DNA of the CDR3 is TGTGCCAGCAGCCAGGGATCCTTCCTTCTTTACGAGCAGTACTTC. This gives the protein CASSQGSFLLYEQYF. The chain links TRBV7-2 to TRBJ2-7; a weak D match, TRBD1 (5 bases). Between the trimmed V and J ends, which lost 5 bases and 4 bases, there was a span of 18 bases. From germline, CDR1 is SGHTA and CDR2 FQGNSA. This CDR3 has 15 amino acids.

The V gene is TRBV30, the J gene TRBJ1-5; 9 nucleotides line up with TRBD1. Germline V gene sequence: CDR1 GTSNPN, CDR2 SVGIG (reference sequence). V gave up 2 bases and J gave up 3 bases; unmatched junction bases: 5. The CDR3 runs to 15 residues. The DNA for the CDR3 is TGTGCCTGGAGTCCCGGACAGGGGATCAATCAGCCCCAGCATTTT. Translating it yields CAWSPGQGINQPQHF.

The chain employs TRBV5-6 and TRBJ1-1; 7 bases line up with TRBD1. V gave up 3 bases and J gave up 0 bases; unmatched junction bases: 2. Germline CDR1 and CDR2: SGHDT and YYEEEE. The CDR3 totals 14 residues. CDR3 region: CASSWGQLNTEAFF. In DNA, the CDR3 is TGTGCCAGCAGCTGGGGACAGCTGAACACTGAAGCTTTCTTT.

The rearrangement uses TRBV6-6 and TRBJ1-5, with TRBD1 as a possible D gene (6 bases). V was clipped by 7 bases and J by 4 bases, with 14 bases between them. The CDR3 is 14 residues long. CDR1 and CDR2 from the germline V gene are MNHNY and SVGAGI (reference sequence). The CDR3 nucleotides read TGTGCCAGCACCCCGGACAGCGTAAATCAGCCCCAGCATTTT. Amino acid sequence: CASTPDSVNQPQHF.

The chain couples TRBV27 to TRBJ2-5; 9 nucleotides line up with TRBD1. V trimming: 5 bases; J trimming: 5 bases; junction bases outside the gene matches: 9. The germline gives CDR1 MNHEY, CDR2 SMNVEV (reference sequence). The CDR3 covers 15 residues. CDR3 sequence: CASSLPGQGMETQYF. CDR3 DNA: TGTGCCAGCAGTCTTCCGGGACAGGGAATGGAGACCCAGTACTTC.

This chain connects TRBV7-9 to TRBJ2-2; 11 nucleotides match TRBD1. This CDR3 contains 18 residues. The V gene end was trimmed by 4 bases and the J gene end by 3 bases; junction bases not matched to a gene: 10. The V gene's germline CDR1 is SEHNR and CDR2 FQNEAQ (reference sequence). In DNA form, the CDR3 reads TGTGCCAGCAGCTCCCCGGGACAGGGGGTGTGGGACACCGGGGAGCTGTTTTTT. Its translation: CASSSPGQGVWDTGELFF.

This clone has a handful of counts. This chain joins TRBV7-3 and TRBJ2-3, with D possibly being TRBD2 (7 bases). The V gene's germline CDR1 is SGHTA and CDR2 FQGTGA. V lost 1 base and J lost 4, with 12 bases in between. The CDR3 totals 15 residues. CDR3 sequence: CASSLNGGGADTQYF. In nucleotides, the CDR3 is TGTGCCAGCAGCTTAAATGGCGGGGGCGCAGATACGCAGTATTTT.

The J gene is TRBJ1-4, the V gene TRBV18; D gene uncertain. Trimming took off 6 bases at V and 7 bases at J, with 18 bases between the two ends. The CDR3 totals 15 residues. The V gene's germline CDR1 is KGHSH and CDR2 LQKENI. This CDR3 reads CASSYGTGSREKLFF. The CDR3 bases are TGTGCCAGCTCCTACGGAACGGGGTCTCGTGAAAAACTGTTTTTT.

CDR3 sequence (DNA): TGTGCCAGCAGCCCGCCACTAGCGGGAGACCAAGAGACCCAGTACTTC. Its translation: CASSPPLAGDQETQYF. V gene TRBV5-6 combines with J gene TRBJ2-5; TRBD2 matches at 11 bases. The CDR3 loop spans 16 amino acids. Germline loops: CDR1 SGHDT, CDR2 YYEEEE. With V trimmed by 4 bases and J by 0 bases, 5 bases remained unmatched.